Following are 32 T cell receptor beta chains from one sample sequenced in a study of cytomegalovirus exposure and HLA in healthy donors. In the PCR, 60 Vbeta and 13 Jbeta primers were used. Generated by immunoSEQ multiplex PCR, the TCRdb table keeps only in-frame clones and is missing some. The data contain some 170,000 clones, about two thirds of them singletons. The sequencing sample was made of PBMCs. These receptors came from a human donor in good health.

This clone was counted a single time. The chain links TRBV19 to TRBJ2-7; D might be TRBD2 (5 bases). The germline gives CDR1 LNHDA, CDR2 SQIVND (reference sequence). The CDR3 runs to 11 residues. Between the trimmed V and J ends, which lost 5 bases and 7 bases, there was a span of 9 bases. This CDR3 reads CASSGLREQYF. The CDR3 DNA reads TGTGCCAGTAGTGGACTGAGGGAGCAGTACTTC.

This chain links TRBV5-1 with TRBJ2-7, with D perhaps matching TRBD1 (5 bases). CDR1 and CDR2 (germline): SGHRS, YFSETQ. The CDR3 extends over 14 amino acids. Trimming removed 0 bases at V and 3 bases at J, with 10 bases between. CDR3 loop: CASSLEGQGYEQYF. CDR3 DNA sequence: TGCGCCAGCAGCTTGGAGGGCCAGGGCTACGAGCAGTACTTC.

CDR3 sequence: CASSLGLSGTIDGYTF. The DNA of the CDR3 is TGTGCCAGCAGCTTAGGTCTCTCGGGAACTATCGATGGCTACACCTTC. J is TRBJ1-2 and V is TRBV7-2, with no clear D. CDR3 length: 16 amino acids. CDR1 is SGHTA, CDR2 FQGNSA, per germline. V gave up 1 base and J gave up 6 bases, with 18 bases separating them. Based on the CDR3 plus reference TRBV7-2 and TRBJ1-2, the full variable domain is GAGVSQSPSNKVTEKGKDVELRCDPISGHTALYWYRQSLGQGLEFLIYFQGNSAPDKSGLPSDRFSAERTGGSVSTLTIQRTQQEDSAVYLCASSLGLSGTIDGYTFGSGTRLTVV.

The chain is built from TRBV9 and TRBJ1-2; a possible D gene is TRBD1 (6 bases). CDR3 length: 14 residues. Trimming took 3 bases from V and 6 from J, leaving 15 bases between them. The germline CDR1 and CDR2 sequences are SGDLS and YYNGEE. Here the CDR3 DNA reads TGTGCCAGCAGCGCCGTAACAGGGTTTAATGGCTACACCTTC. It yields the protein CASSAVTGFNGYTF.

The chain couples TRBV11-3 to TRBJ2-1; D is possibly TRBD2 (6 bases). CDR1 is SGHNT and CDR2 is YENEEA in the germline V gene. Trimming cost V 5 bases and J 0 bases, with 23 bases left between them. The CDR3 has 19 residues. CDR3: CASSPRGGWGGNSYNEQFF. As DNA, the CDR3 is TGTGCCAGCAGCCCCCGCGGAGGGTGGGGTGGCAACTCCTACAATGAGCAGTTCTTC.

The CDR3 sequence: CASSEPGPHEQYF. The DNA of the CDR3 is TGTGCCAGCAGTGAGCCAGGGCCCCACGAGCAGTACTTC. This rearrangement joins TRBV6-4 to TRBJ2-7, with D maybe TRBD1 (5 bases). CDR1 MRHNA and CDR2 SNTAGT come from the germline V gene. V was shortened by 3 bases and J by 5 bases, with 11 bases between the two germline ends. CDR3 length: 13 residues.

This clone was counted a single time. The chain has TRBV19 and TRBJ2-1, with 9 bases aligning to TRBD2. With 2 bases clipped from V and 0 bases from J, the junction kept 2 bases outside the gene matches. The germline CDR1 and CDR2 sequences are LNHDA and SQIVND (reference sequence). The CDR3 sequence is 16 residues long. In DNA, the CDR3 is TGTGCCAGTAGTATAAGTAGCGGGGGCTCCTACAATGAGCAGTTCTTC. It codes for CASSISSGGSYNEQFF.

The chain is built from TRBV6-5 and TRBJ1-2; no clear D. CDR3 length: 12 residues. V was pared by 0 bases and J by 6 bases, with 5 bases between. Per germline, CDR1 MNHEY and CDR2 SVGAGI. CDR3 nucleotide sequence: TGTGCCAGCAGTTACTCGAGGAATGGCTACACCTTC. Translation: CASSYSRNGYTF.

The chain links TRBV2 to TRBJ2-3; 8 positions match TRBD1. The CDR3 has 20 residues. Germline CDR1 SNHLY, CDR2 FYNNEI. Unmatched junction bases numbered 23, after V lost 8 bases and J lost 1 base. The CDR3 protein is CASLGTGGQIHPRRTDTQYF. CDR3 sequence (DNA): TGTGCCAGCCTTGGGACAGGCGGCCAGATCCACCCACGGCGCACAGATACGCAGTATTTT.

This clone has only one observation. The J gene is TRBJ1-3, the V gene TRBV5-1; no definite D call. CDR3 length equals 16 residues. The V and J ends lost 0 bases and 4 bases respectively, with 14 bases between them. CDR1 and CDR2 (germline): SGHRS, YFSETQ. The CDR3 loop is CASSLAGAGMGNTIYF. CDR3 sequence (DNA): TGCGCCAGCAGCTTGGCGGGCGCCGGGATGGGAAACACCATATATTTT. The full variable domain, with the rest looked up from reference TRBV5-1 and TRBJ1-3, is KAGVTQTPRYLIKTRGQQVTLSCSPISGHRSVSWYQQTPGQGLQFLFEYFSETQRNKGNFPGRFSGRQFSNSRSEMNVSTLELGDSALYLCASSLAGAGMGNTIYFGEGSWLTVV.

The chain has TRBV14 and TRBJ1-1; perhaps TRBD1 as D (5 bases). Trimming removed 3 bases from V and 1 base from J, with 12 bases in between. The germline V gene encodes CDR1 SGHDN and CDR2 FVKESK. The CDR3 has 15 residues. CDR3 in amino acids: CASSQEFTGNTEAFF. As DNA, the CDR3 is TGTGCCAGCAGCCAGGAGTTTACAGGGAACACTGAAGCTTTCTTT.

The rearrangement links TRBV7-5 to TRBJ1-2. TRBV7-5 is flagged as a pseudogene. The CDR3 contains 18 residues. CDR3 sequence: CARSYRGGPQCFLGGYTF. In nucleotides, the CDR3 is TGTGCCAGAAGCTACCGGGGGGGGCCCCAATGTTTCTTAGGTGGCTACACCTTC.

The V and J genes are TRBV6-6 and TRBJ2-7; 10 bases are a match to TRBD1. V was pared by 2 bases and J by 1 base, with 2 bases of the junction left unmatched. Germline CDR1 and CDR2: MNHNY and SVGAGI (reference sequence). The CDR3 covers 15 residues. CDR3 sequence: CASSYRTGGSYEQYF. The CDR3 DNA follows: TGTGCCAGCAGTTACAGGACAGGGGGTTCCTACGAGCAGTACTTC.

The J gene is TRBJ2-2, the V gene TRBV5-5; tentative D call: TRBD1 (6 bases). The V end lost 2 bases, the J end lost 6 bases, and 8 bases lay between the germline ends. The CDR3 sequence is 13 residues long. Germline CDR1 reads SGHKS; CDR2 reads YYEKEE (reference sequence). The CDR3 sequence is CASSLTGPGELFF. In DNA, the CDR3 is TGTGCCAGCAGCTTAACAGGGCCCGGGGAGCTGTTTTTT. Full variable domain (outside the CDR3, taken from reference TRBV5-5 and TRBJ2-2): DAGVTQSPTHLIKTRGQQVTLRCSPISGHKSVSWYQQVLGQGPQFIFQYYEKEERGRGNFPDRFSARQFPNYSSELNVNALLLGDSALYLCASSLTGPGELFFGEGSRLTVL.

This chain joins TRBV4-3 and TRBJ1-1; D gene unclear. The V and J ends lost 0 bases and 1 base respectively, with 6 bases between them. The length of the CDR3 is 14 residues. CDR1 and CDR2 from the germline V gene are LGHNA and YSLEER. The CDR3 spells CASSQDLPNTEAFF. The CDR3 bases are TGCGCCAGCAGCCAAGATCTACCGAACACTGAAGCTTTCTTT.

The chain links TRBV2 to TRBJ2-3, with TRBD2 matching over 10 bases. Germline trimming cut 5 bases from V and 2 bases from J; bases unmatched to any gene: 7. Germline V gene sequence: CDR1 SNHLY, CDR2 FYNNEI. The length of the CDR3 is 16 residues. CDR3: CASSINLAGATDTQYF. The DNA for the CDR3 is TGTGCCAGCAGTATCAACCTAGCGGGGGCCACAGATACGCAGTATTTT.

V and J are TRBV5-1 and TRBJ1-2; D ambiguous. The CDR3 is 13 residues long. Germline assignment: CDR1 SGHRS and CDR2 YFSETQ. V lost 4 bases, J lost 7 bases, and 14 bases lay in between. The CDR3 is CASSPYEGVGYTF. In nucleotides, the CDR3 is TGCGCCAGCAGCCCCTATGAGGGCGTTGGCTACACCTTC.

DNA for the CDR3: TGTGCCATCAGTGAACCGGGACAGGGGGGTACTTATAATTCACCCCTCCACTTT. The encoded protein is CAISEPGQGGTYNSPLHF. The J gene is TRBJ1-6, the V gene TRBV10-3; 11 nucleotides align to TRBD1. Trimming at V came to 3 bases and at J to 4 bases, leaving 8 bases not matched to a gene. In germline, CDR1 is ENHRY, CDR2 SYGVKD. The CDR3 runs 18 residues.

This clone has a single count. V usage is TRBV6-4 and J usage is TRBJ1-1; 8 bases agree with TRBD1. In germline, CDR1 is MRHNA, CDR2 SNTAGT. Trimming removed 6 bases from V and 0 bases from J; junction bases left unmatched: 6. This CDR3 has 15 amino acids. CDR3 sequence reads: CASRTETGVNTEAFF. Written as DNA, the CDR3 is TGTGCCAGCAGGACCGAGACAGGGGTGAACACTGAAGCTTTCTTT.

The V gene is TRBV11-1, the J gene TRBJ2-7, with 7 bases that match TRBD1. The V gene's germline CDR1 is SGHAT and CDR2 FQDESV (reference sequence). CDR3 length: 15 residues. The ends lost 2 bases at V and 2 bases at J; junction bases unmatched: 6. This CDR3 is CASSLPRGFTYEQYF. Here the CDR3 DNA reads TGTGCCAGCAGCTTACCCAGGGGGTTTACCTACGAGCAGTACTTC.

V gene TRBV2 combines with J gene TRBJ2-7, with a possible D match to TRBD2 (6 bases). The CDR3 extends over 16 amino acids. Trimming took 6 bases from V and 1 from J, leaving 19 bases between them. Germline CDR1 SNHLY, CDR2 FYNNEI. The CDR3, as DNA: TGTGCCAGCAGAGGGGACTCTCGCGGGGTATCCTACGAGCAGTACTTC. The encoded protein is CASRGDSRGVSYEQYF.

J is TRBJ2-3 and V is TRBV15; tentatively, D is TRBD2 (6 bases). This CDR3 comprises 14 residues. CDR1 and CDR2 (germline): LNHNV, YYDKDF (reference sequence). Trimming removed 2 bases at V and 6 bases at J, with 12 bases between. CDR3 in DNA: TGTGCCACCAGCAGAACACGAAGCGGGGATACGCAGTATTTT. Its protein product is CATSRTRSGDTQYF.

V is TRBV15 and J is TRBJ1-2; D remains unclear. In germline, CDR1 is LNHNV, CDR2 YYDKDF (reference sequence). The CDR3 has 13 residues. Deletions cut 3 bases from V and 8 bases from J, with 13 bases between. As DNA, the CDR3 is TGTGCCACCAGCAGTGTGAGGGTTGGAGGCTACACCTTC. Translation: CATSSVRVGGYTF.

V gene TRBV7-2 combines with J gene TRBJ2-3, with D perhaps matching TRBD2 (5 bases). The length of the CDR3 is 15 residues. CDR1 is SGHTA and CDR2 is FQGNSA in the germline V gene. V dropped 5 bases and J dropped 2 bases, with 14 bases sitting between them. The CDR3 nucleotides read TGTGCCAGCAGCCTAGGCCCGGGATTCACAGATACGCAGTATTTT. Translation gives CASSLGPGFTDTQYF.

The V and J genes are TRBV20-1 and TRBJ2-7; D might be TRBD2 (6 bases). The CDR3 consists of 11 residues. V was trimmed by 3 bases and J by 4 bases, leaving 7 bases between them. Germline CDR1 DFQATT, CDR2 SNEGSKA (reference sequence). CDR3 DNA: TGCAGTGCTAGGGAGGGTTACGAGCAGTACTTC. This gives the protein CSAREGYEQYF.

The chain is built from TRBV4-3 and TRBJ1-2; 9 bases align to TRBD1. The CDR3 consists of 15 residues. The J segment lost 4 bases and the V segment lost 0 bases, leaving 3 bases of the junction unmatched. Germline V gene sequence: CDR1 LGHNA, CDR2 YSLEER. CDR3 protein: CASSQEQGAVYGYTF. For the CDR3, the DNA is TGCGCCAGCAGCCAAGAACAGGGGGCAGTCTATGGCTACACCTTC.

J is TRBJ2-1 and V is TRBV7-3, with 11 bases fitting TRBD2. J lost 10 bases, V lost 4 bases, and 6 bases had no gene match. Germline values: CDR1 SGHTA, CDR2 FQGTGA. The CDR3 is 14 residues long. The CDR3 is CASSSLAGVQEQFF. Here the CDR3 DNA reads TGTGCCAGCAGCTCACTAGCGGGGGTGCAGGAGCAGTTCTTC.

This chain joins TRBV2 and TRBJ2-7; 13 bases match TRBD2. This CDR3 contains 16 residues. Unmatched junction bases numbered 5, after V lost 2 bases and J lost 4 bases. Germline CDR1 SNHLY, CDR2 FYNNEI. The CDR3 here is CASSETRTSGGYEQYF. CDR3 DNA sequence: TGTGCCAGCAGTGAAACCCGGACTAGCGGGGGTTACGAGCAGTACTTC.

This clone was counted once. The chain joins TRBV19 to TRBJ2-1, with 8 nucleotides matching TRBD2. CDR1 and CDR2 from the germline V gene are LNHDA and SQIVND (reference sequence). The CDR3 consists of 16 residues. With 5 bases clipped from V and 5 bases from J, the junction kept 11 bases outside the gene matches. The CDR3 nucleotides read TGTGCCAGTAGTGCTACTGGCGGGGGGCTGGACAATGAGCAGTTCTTC. Its translation is CASSATGGGLDNEQFF.

The chain uses TRBV27 and TRBJ2-1; 10 nucleotides align to TRBD2. CDR1 MNHEY and CDR2 SMNVEV come from the germline V gene (reference sequence). CDR3 length: 15 amino acids. The trim removed 2 bases at V and 5 bases at J, leaving 3 bases unmatched. CDR3 residues: CASSLRLAGDNEQFF. In nucleotides, the CDR3 is TGTGCCAGCAGTTTACGGCTAGCGGGGGACAATGAGCAGTTCTTC.

The chain uses TRBV2 and TRBJ1-2; TRBD1 might be the D (6 bases). The V gene's germline CDR1 is SNHLY and CDR2 FYNNEI. The CDR3 is 15 residues long. Trimming left V 3 bases short and J 8 bases short, with 19 bases between. The CDR3 coding sequence is TGTGCCAGCAGTGATTGGGGGCGTGCGATAAGCGGCTACACCTTC. Translating gives CASSDWGRAISGYTF.

The chain joins TRBV27 to TRBJ2-5; D not certain. Germline assignment: CDR1 MNHEY and CDR2 SMNVEV (reference sequence). The V end was cut by 5 bases, the J end by 2 bases, with 15 bases between. The CDR3 is made up of 15 amino acids. CDR3 protein: CASSEVTASQETQYF. The CDR3 nucleotides are TGTGCCAGCAGTGAAGTTACGGCTAGTCAAGAGACCCAGTACTTC.